This record looks at one T cell receptor beta chain sequence and its context. This sample was included in a study of blood T cell repertoires in COVID-19. Study background: From T cells, B-cell-depleted T cells, or PBMCs came the material, which was cDNA or gDNA.

Those enrolled, adults aged about 18 to 89 years, came from roughly 22 US areas. Participants' own reports of clinical history determined their cohort assignment. Trimming took 3 bases from V and 2 from J, leaving 8 bases between them. CDR1 and CDR2 (germline): SGHAT, FQNNGV. This CDR3 region has 13 residues. As originally analysed: How many nucleated cells were present was estimated from reference gene primer amplification. The assay was immunoSEQ multiplex PCR, and TCRdb's table has in-frame clones only and misses some. V and J calls and clone size are given by that table; D and trimming were obtained from the DNA. The repertoire holds some 210,000 clones, about 84% seen once, with about 4.5% in the top ten.

Sequencing was performed on PBMCs or T cells enriched from blood (not recorded which). The chain has TRBV11-2 and TRBJ2-7, with a weak D call TRBD2 (5 bases). The TCR comes from a man younger than 45 with acute COVID-19. The CDR3 sequence is CASSLGRAYEQYF. Here the CDR3 DNA reads TGTGCCAGCAGCTTGGGGAGAGCCTACGAGCAGTACTTC.